The 2 T cell receptor beta chains below all came from one sample that was sequenced in a study of spatial heterogeneity in lung cancer. TCRdb redid the calling of the 5' RACE reads with MiXCR, one entry per CDR3 protein. The sample shows tens of thousands of distinct CDR3 sequences, approximately 12% of them seen only once. Documented time point: sample taken at primary tumor resection. The material was PBMCs, obtained at surgery. The receptors were sampled from a male donor with early-stage non-small cell lung cancer.

The chain couples TRBV12-3 or TRBV12-4 to TRBJ2-7; the D is unclear. Deletions cut 1 base from V and 7 bases from J, with 11 bases between. CDR3 length: 13 amino acids. CDR3 in amino acids: CASSLGLFNEQYF. In DNA, the CDR3 is TGTGCCAGCAGTTTAGGCCTCTTCAATGAGCAGTACTTC.

This clonotype was found a few times. V gene TRBV5-6 combines with J gene TRBJ2-3, with D uncertain. The CDR3 is made up of 13 amino acids. Trimming removed 5 bases from V and 0 bases from J, with 7 bases in between. The germline gives CDR1 SGHDT, CDR2 YYEEEE. CDR3 nucleotide sequence: TGTGCCAGCAGGCGTTCTAGCACAGATACGCAGTATTTT. This encodes CASRRSSTDTQYF.